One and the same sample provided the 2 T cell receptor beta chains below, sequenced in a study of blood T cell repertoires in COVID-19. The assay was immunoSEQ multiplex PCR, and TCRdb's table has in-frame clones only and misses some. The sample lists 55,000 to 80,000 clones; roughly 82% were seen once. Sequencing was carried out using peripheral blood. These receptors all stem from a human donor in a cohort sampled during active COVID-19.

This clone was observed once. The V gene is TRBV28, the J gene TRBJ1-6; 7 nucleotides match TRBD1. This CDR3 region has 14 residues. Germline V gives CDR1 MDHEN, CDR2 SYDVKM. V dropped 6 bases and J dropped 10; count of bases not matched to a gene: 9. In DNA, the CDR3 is TGTGCCAGCAGCGAACGACAGGGCTGGTCACCCCTCCACTTT. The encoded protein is CASSERQGWSPLHF.

The CDR3 nucleotides are TGTGCCAGCACTGGACAGGGGCCGAGCTCCTACGAGCAGTACTTC. Encoded protein: CASTGQGPSSYEQYF. The chain employs TRBV5-6 and TRBJ2-7; 9 bases map to TRBD1. The J segment lost 0 bases and the V segment lost 6 bases, leaving 7 bases of the junction unmatched. CDR3 length: 15 amino acids. Per germline, CDR1 SGHDT and CDR2 YYEEEE.